Following are 8 T cell receptor beta chains from one sample sequenced in a study of T cells in Graves' hyperthyroidism and ophthalmopathy. TCR beta CDR3 regions were amplified from RNA transcripts. Initially, a first-round RT-PCR of the TCR CDR3 employed the HTBI primer set. TCRdb processed the multiplex PCR reads anew with MiXCR; each CDR3 protein has one entry. Here the sample spans about 480,000 distinct CDR3 sequences, under 15% being singletons. The sequenced sample was blood. These receptors all stem from a woman between 18 and 29 years old with Graves' hyperthyroidism.

This clonotype was seen repeatedly, ten times or more. The chain combines TRBV27 with TRBJ2-1; no reliable D call. Germline V CDR1 and CDR2: MNHEY, SMNVEV (reference sequence). The CDR3 contains 15 residues. With 2 bases removed from V and 4 bases from J, the gap between germline ends came to 12 bases. CDR3 sequence reads: CASSLATPEYNEQFF. CDR3 DNA sequence: TGTGCCAGCAGTTTAGCCACCCCTGAGTACAATGAGCAGTTCTTC.

Ten or more counts support this clonotype. The V call is TRBV29-1, the J call TRBJ1-2; 9 nucleotides match TRBD1. This CDR3 is 14 amino acids long. Germline V gives CDR1 SQVTM, CDR2 ANQGSEA. Losses at the gene ends were 4 bases for V and 6 bases for J; bases not matched to a gene: 9. The CDR3 sequence: CSVAVGDRDHGYTF. In DNA, the CDR3 is TGCAGCGTTGCTGTAGGGGACAGGGACCATGGCTACACCTTC.

This clonotype has ten or more counts. V and J are TRBV11-2 and TRBJ2-3; TRBD2 matches at 7 bases. The germline CDR1 and CDR2 sequences are SGHAT and FQNNGV. V shed 1 base and J 4 bases; nucleotides not matched to a gene: 5. The CDR3 totals 15 residues. The CDR3 loop reads CASSLASREADTQYF. CDR3 nucleotides: TGTGCCAGCAGCTTAGCATCCCGGGAGGCAGATACGCAGTATTTT.

The table lists this clonotype with many counts. The chain joins TRBV12-3 or TRBV12-4 to TRBJ1-2; possibly TRBD1 for D (5 bases). V was clipped by 6 bases and J by 5 bases, with 13 bases between them. This CDR3 spans 13 amino acids. The CDR3 bases are TGTGCCAGCAGCCCGACGGGACGGTATGGCTACACCTTC. This codes for CASSPTGRYGYTF.

This clonotype was observed a handful of times. The V gene is TRBV19, the J gene TRBJ2-4, with D perhaps matching TRBD1 or TRBD2 (5 bases each). V gave up 8 bases and J gave up 1 base, with 15 bases separating them. CDR1 LNHDA and CDR2 SQIVND come from the germline V gene (reference sequence). The CDR3 totals 15 residues. CDR3 bases: TGTGCCAGTGGGGACCATCTTAAGGCCAAAAACATTCAGTACTTC. Protein: CASGDHLKAKNIQYF. Full variable domain (outside the CDR3, taken from reference TRBV19 and TRBJ2-4): DGGITQSPKYLFRKEGQNVTLSCEQNLNHDAMYWYRQDPGQGLRLIYYSQIVNDFQKGDIAEGYSVSREKKESFPLTVTSAQKNPTAFYLCASGDHLKAKNIQYFGAGTRLSVL.

This clonotype has at least ten counts. The CDR3 protein is CASSGRLFQETQYF. The CDR3 nucleotides read TGTGCCAGCAGTGGGAGGTTGTTCCAAGAGACCCAGTACTTC. V gene TRBV2 combines with J gene TRBJ2-5; perhaps TRBD2 as D (5 bases). The CDR3 loop spans 14 amino acids. Germline lookup yields CDR1 SNHLY and CDR2 FYNNEI. V lost 4 bases and J lost 1, with 10 bases in between.

The V call is TRBV7-3, the J call TRBJ2-1, with D perhaps TRBD2 (6 bases). Trimming pared 5 bases from V and 7 bases from J, leaving 15 bases between. The CDR3 runs to 14 residues. Germline V lookup: CDR1 SGHTA, CDR2 FQGTGA. DNA for the CDR3: TGTGCCAGCAGCCCAGGGTGGGAGGTTAATGAGCAGTTCTTC. Translated: CASSPGWEVNEQFF.

This clonotype showed up many times. V and J are TRBV11-2 and TRBJ2-5; D perhaps matches TRBD1 (6 bases). Germline loops: CDR1 SGHAT, CDR2 FQNNGV. V lost 1 base, J lost 5 bases, and 20 bases lay in between. This CDR3 is 17 amino acids long. The CDR3 DNA reads as TGTGCCAGCAGCTTAGGCCCACCCCAGGGGCGCGGGGAGACCCAGTACTTC. Translation: CASSLGPPQGRGETQYF. The full variable domain, in which reference TRBV11-2 and TRBJ2-5 provide the parts outside the CDR3, is EAGVAQSPRYKIIEKRQSVAFWCNPISGHATLYWYQQILGQGPKLLIQFQNNGVVDDSQLPKDRFSAERLKGVDSTLKIQPAKLEDSAVYLCASSLGPPQGRGETQYFGPGTRLLVL.